The clone carrying this T cell receptor beta chain was recorded only once. This sample stems from a study of blood T cell repertoires in COVID-19. At the level of the study: The United States, Italy and Spain were the sources of the acute and convalescent COVID-19 samples.

Data came from immunoSEQ multiplex PCR; TCRdb stores just in-frame clones and leaves some out. The sample consists of around 140,000 clones, 80% to 90% of them appearing once. This CDR3 has 18 amino acids. Germline V gene sequence: CDR1 SGDLS, CDR2 YYNGEE. V gave up 0 bases and J gave up 0 bases; unmatched junction bases: 6. The sequencing sample was made of peripheral blood. This chain links TRBV9 with TRBJ2-6; 7 nucleotides agree with TRBD1. The source is a man aged 18 to 35 with COVID-19, enrolled during active disease. CDR3 region: CASSVAGTETSGANVLTF. CDR3 in DNA: TGTGCCAGCAGCGTAGCTGGGACAGAAACCTCTGGGGCCAACGTCCTGACTTTC.